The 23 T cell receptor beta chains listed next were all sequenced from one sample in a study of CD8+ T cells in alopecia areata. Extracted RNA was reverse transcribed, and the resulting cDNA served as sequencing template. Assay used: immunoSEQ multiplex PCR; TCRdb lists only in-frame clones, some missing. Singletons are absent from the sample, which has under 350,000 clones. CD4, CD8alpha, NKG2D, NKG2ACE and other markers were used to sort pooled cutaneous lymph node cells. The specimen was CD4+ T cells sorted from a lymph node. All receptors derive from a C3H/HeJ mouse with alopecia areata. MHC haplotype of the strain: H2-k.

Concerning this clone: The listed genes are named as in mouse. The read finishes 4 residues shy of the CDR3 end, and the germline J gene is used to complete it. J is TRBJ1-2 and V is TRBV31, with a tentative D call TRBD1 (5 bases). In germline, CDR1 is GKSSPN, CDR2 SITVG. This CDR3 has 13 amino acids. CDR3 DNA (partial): TGTGCCTGGAGTCTAGCACTGGGGGGC. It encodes CAWSLALGG. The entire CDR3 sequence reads CAWSLALGGDYTF.

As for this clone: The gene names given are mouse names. CDR3 sequence reads: CASSQDGQGGTGQLYF. The sequenced CDR3 bases are TGTGCCAGCAGCCAAGACGGACAGGGGGGCACCGGG. The chain has TRBV5 and TRBJ2-2, with 10 positions matching TRBD1. The read halts 4 residues ahead of the CDR3 end, with the missing end drawn from the germline J gene. This CDR3 has 16 residues. With V trimmed by 0 bases and J by 4 bases, 2 bases remained unmatched. The germline CDR1 and CDR2 sequences are LGHNA and YNLKQL (reference sequence).

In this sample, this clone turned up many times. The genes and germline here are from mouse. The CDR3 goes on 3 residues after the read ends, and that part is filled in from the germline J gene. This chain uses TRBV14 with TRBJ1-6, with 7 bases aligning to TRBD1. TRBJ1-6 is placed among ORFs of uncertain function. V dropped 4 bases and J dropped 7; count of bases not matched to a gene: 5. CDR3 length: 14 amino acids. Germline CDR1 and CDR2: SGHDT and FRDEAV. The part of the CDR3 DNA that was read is TGTGCCAGCAGTCTCGGACAGGCAAATTCGCCC. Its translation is CASSLGQANSP. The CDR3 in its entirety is CASSLGQANSPLYF.

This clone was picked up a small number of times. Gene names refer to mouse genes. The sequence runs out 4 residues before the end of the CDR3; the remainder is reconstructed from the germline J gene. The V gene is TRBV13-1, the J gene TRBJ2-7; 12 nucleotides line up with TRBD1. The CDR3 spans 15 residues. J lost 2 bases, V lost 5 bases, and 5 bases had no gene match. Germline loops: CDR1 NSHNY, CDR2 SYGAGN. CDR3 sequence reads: CASRSGTGGAYEQYF. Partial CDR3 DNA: TGTGCCAGCAGGTCCGGGACAGGGGGCGCCTAT.

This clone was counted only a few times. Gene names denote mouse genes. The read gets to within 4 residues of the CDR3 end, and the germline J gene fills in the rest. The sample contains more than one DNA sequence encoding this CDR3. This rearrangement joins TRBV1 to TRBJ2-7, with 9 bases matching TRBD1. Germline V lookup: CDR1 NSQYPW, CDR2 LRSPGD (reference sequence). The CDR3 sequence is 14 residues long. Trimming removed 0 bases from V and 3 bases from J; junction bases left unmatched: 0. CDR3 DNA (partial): TGCACCTGCAGTGCAGAGACAGGGGGCTAT. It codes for CTCSAETGGY. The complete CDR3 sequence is CTCSAETGGYEQYF.

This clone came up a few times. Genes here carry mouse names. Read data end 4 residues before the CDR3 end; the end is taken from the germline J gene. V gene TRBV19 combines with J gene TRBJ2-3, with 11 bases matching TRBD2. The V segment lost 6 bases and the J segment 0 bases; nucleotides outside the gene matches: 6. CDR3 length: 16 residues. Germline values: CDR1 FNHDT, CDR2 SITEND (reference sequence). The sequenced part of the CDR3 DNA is TGTGCCAGCAAGGGACTGGGGGAACCTAGTGCAGAA. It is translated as CASKGLGEPSAE. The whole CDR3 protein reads CASKGLGEPSAETLYF.

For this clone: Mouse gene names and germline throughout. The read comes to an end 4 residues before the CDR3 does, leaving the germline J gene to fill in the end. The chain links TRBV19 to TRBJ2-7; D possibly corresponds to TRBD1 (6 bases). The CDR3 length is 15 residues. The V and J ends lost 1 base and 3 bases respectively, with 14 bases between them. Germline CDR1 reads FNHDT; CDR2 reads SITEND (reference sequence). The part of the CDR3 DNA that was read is TGTGCCAGCAGTATACTCGCCGCAGGGGTCTAT. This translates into CASSILAAGVY. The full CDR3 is CASSILAAGVYEQYF.

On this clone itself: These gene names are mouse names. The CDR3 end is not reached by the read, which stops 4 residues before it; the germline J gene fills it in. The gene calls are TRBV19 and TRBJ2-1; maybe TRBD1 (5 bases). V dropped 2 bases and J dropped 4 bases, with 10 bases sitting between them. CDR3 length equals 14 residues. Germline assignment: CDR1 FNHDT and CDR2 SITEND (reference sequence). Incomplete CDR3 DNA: TGTGCCAGCAGTATCCCGGACAAGTATGCT. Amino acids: CASSIPDKYA. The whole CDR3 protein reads CASSIPDKYAEQFF.

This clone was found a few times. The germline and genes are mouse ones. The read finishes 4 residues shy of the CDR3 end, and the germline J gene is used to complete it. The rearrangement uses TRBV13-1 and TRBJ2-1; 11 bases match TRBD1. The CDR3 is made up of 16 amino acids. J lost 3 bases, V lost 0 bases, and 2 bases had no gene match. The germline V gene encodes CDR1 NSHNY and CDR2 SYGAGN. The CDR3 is CASSDAGTGGYAEQFF. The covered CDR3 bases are TGTGCCAGCAGTGATGCAGGGACAGGGGGCTATGCT.

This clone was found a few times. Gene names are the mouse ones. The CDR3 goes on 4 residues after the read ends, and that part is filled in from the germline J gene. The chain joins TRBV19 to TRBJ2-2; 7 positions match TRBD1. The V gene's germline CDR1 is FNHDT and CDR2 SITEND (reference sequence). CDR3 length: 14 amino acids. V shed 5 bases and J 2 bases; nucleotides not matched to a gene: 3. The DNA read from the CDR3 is TGTGCCAGCAGGCCACAGGGGAACACCGGG. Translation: CASRPQGNTG. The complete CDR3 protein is CASRPQGNTGQLYF. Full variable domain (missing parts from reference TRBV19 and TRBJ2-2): GGIITQTPKFLIGQEGQKLTLKCQQNFNHDTMYWYRQDSGKGLRLIYYSITENDLQKGDLSEGYDASREKKSSFSLTVTSAQKNEMAVFLCASRPQGNTGQLYFGEGSKLTVL.

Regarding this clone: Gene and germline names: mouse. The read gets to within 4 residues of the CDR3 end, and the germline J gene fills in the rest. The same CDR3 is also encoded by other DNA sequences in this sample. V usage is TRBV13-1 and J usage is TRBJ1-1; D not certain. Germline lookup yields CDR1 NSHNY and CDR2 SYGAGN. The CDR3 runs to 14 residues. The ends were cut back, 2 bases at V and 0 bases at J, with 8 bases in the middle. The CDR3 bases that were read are TGTGCCAGCAGTGACGACAATGCAAACACA. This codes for CASSDDNANT. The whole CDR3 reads CASSDDNANTEVFF.

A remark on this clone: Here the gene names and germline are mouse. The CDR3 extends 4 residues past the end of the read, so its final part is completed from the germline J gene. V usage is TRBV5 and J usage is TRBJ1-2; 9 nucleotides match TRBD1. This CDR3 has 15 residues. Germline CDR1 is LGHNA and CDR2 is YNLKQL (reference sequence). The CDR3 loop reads CASSQEAGTGPDYTF. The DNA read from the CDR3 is TGTGCCAGCAGCCAAGAGGCCGGGACAGGGCCC.

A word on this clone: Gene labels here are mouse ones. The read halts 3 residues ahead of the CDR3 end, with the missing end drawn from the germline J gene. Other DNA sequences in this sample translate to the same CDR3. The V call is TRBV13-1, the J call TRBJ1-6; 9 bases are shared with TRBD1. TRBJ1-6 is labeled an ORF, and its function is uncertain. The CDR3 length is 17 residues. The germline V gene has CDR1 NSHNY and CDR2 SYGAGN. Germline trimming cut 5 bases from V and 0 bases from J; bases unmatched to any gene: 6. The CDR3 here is CASSAGTGNSYNSPLYF. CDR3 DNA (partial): TGTGCCAGCAGCGCCGGGACAGGGAATTCCTATAATTCGCCC.

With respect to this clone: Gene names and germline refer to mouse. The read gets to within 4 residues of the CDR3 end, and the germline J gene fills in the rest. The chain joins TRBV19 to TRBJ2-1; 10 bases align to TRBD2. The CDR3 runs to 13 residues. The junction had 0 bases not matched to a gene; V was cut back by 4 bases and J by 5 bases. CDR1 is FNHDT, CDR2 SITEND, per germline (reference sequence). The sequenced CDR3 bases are TGTGCCAGCAGTGGACTGGGGGATGCT. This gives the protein CASSGLGDA. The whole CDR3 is CASSGLGDAEQFF. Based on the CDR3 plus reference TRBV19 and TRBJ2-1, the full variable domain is GGIITQTPKFLIGQEGQKLTLKCQQNFNHDTMYWYRQDSGKGLRLIYYSITENDLQKGDLSEGYDASREKKSSFSLTVTSAQKNEMAVFLCASSGLGDAEQFFGPGTRLTVL.

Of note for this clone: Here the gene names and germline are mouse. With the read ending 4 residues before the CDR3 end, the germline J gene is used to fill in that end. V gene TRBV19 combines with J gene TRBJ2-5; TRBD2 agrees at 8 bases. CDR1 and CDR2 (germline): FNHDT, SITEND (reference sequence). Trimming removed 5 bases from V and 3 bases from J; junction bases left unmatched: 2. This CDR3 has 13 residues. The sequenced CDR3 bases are TGTGCCAGCAGAATGGGGGGGCAAGAC. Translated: CASRMGGQD. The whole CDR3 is CASRMGGQDTQYF.

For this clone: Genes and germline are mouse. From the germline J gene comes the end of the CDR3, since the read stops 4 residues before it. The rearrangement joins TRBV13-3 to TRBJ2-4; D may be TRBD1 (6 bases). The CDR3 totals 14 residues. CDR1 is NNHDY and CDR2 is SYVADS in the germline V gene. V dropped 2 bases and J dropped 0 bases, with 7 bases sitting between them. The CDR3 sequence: CASSEGQSQNTLYF. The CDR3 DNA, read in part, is TGTGCCAGCAGTGAAGGACAGAGTCAAAAC.

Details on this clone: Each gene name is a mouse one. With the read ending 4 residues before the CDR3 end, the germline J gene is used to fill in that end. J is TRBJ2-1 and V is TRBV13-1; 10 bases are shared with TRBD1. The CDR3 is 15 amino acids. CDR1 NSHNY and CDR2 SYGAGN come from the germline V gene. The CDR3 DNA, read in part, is TGTGCCAGCAGTGATGCCTGGGACAGGGGAGCT. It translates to CASSDAWDRGA. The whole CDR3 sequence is CASSDAWDRGAEQFF.

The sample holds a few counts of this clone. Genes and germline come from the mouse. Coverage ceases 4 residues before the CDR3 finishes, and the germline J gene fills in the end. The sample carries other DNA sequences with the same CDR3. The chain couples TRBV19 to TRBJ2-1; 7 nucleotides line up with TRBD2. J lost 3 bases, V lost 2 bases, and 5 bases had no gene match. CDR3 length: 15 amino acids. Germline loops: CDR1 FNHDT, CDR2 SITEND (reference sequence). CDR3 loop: CASSIGAGGYAEQFF. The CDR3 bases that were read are TGTGCCAGCAGTATTGGGGCTGGGGGCTATGCT.

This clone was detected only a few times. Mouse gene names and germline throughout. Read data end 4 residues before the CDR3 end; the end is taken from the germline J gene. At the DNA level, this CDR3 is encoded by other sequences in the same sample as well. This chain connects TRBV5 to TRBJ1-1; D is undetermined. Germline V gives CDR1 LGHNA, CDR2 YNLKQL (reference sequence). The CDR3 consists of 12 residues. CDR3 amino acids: CASSQVQTEVFF. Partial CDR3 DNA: TGTGCCAGCAGCCAAGTACAAACA.

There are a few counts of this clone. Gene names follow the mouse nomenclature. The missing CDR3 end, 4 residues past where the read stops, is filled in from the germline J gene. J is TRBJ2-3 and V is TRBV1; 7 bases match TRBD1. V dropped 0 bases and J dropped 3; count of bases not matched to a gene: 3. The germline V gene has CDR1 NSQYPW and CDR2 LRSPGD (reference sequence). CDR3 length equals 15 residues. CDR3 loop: CTCSAETGRAETLYF. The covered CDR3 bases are TGCACCTGCAGTGCAGAGACAGGGAGAGCAGAA.

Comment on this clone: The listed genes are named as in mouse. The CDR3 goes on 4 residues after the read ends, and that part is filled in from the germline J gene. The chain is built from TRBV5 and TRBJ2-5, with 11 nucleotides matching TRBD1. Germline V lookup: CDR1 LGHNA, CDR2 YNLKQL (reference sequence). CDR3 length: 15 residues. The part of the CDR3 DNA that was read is TGTGCCAGCAGCCAAGAGGGACAGGGGGTCGAC. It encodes CASSQEGQGVD. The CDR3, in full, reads CASSQEGQGVDTQYF.

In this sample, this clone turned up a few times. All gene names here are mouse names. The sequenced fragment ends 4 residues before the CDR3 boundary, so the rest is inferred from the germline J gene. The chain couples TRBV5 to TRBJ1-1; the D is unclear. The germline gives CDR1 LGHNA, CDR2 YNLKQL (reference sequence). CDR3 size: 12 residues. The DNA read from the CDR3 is TGTGCCAGCAGCCAAGGGTGGGGA. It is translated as CASSQGWG. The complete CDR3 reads CASSQGWGEVFF.

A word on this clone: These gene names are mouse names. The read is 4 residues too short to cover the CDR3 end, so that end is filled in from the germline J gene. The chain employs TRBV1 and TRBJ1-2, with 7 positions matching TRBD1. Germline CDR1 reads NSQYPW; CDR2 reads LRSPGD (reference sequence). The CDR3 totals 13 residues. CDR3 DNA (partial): TGCACCTGCAGTGCAAACAGGGGAACC. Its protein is CTCSANRGT. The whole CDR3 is CTCSANRGTDYTF.